A single sample is the source of the 25 T cell receptor beta chains below, sequenced in a study of blood T cell repertoires in COVID-19. Data came from immunoSEQ multiplex PCR; TCRdb stores just in-frame clones and leaves some out. The sample lists 60,000 to 80,000 clones, just over 85% occurring once. The sequenced sample was peripheral blood. The receptors were gathered from a woman of 80 years or more with acute or convalescent COVID-19.

This chain uses TRBV4-3 with TRBJ2-2; 8 nucleotides line up with TRBD2. This CDR3 contains 15 residues. The germline V gene encodes CDR1 LGHNA and CDR2 YSLEER. Trimming at V came to 1 base and at J to 7 bases, leaving 5 bases not matched to a gene. The CDR3 is CASSQARGGNGELFF. CDR3 sequence (DNA): TGCGCCAGCAGCCAAGCCCGGGGGGGCAACGGGGAGCTGTTTTTT.

The gene calls are TRBV18 and TRBJ1-4; tentative D call: TRBD1 (5 bases). There are 13 residues in the CDR3. Germline V gene lookup returns CDR1 KGHSH and CDR2 LQKENI. Trimming took 3 bases from V and 8 from J, leaving 10 bases between them. CDR3 amino acids: CASSPVRGEKLFF. Here the CDR3 DNA reads TGTGCCAGCTCACCCGTCCGGGGGGAAAAACTGTTTTTT.

The genes are TRBV18 and TRBJ2-7, with D perhaps TRBD1 (6 bases). Looked up from germline, CDR1 is KGHSH and CDR2 is LQKENI. V shed 5 bases and J shed 3 bases, with 14 bases lying between them. CDR3 size: 14 residues. This CDR3 reads CASSSSGHNYEQYF. CDR3 sequence (DNA): TGTGCCAGCTCATCGTCGGGACACAACTACGAGCAGTACTTC.

The chain is built from TRBV29-1 and TRBJ1-2; D may be TRBD1 (6 bases). Per the germline V gene, CDR1 is SQVTM and CDR2 is ANQGSEA. V lost 0 bases, J lost 6 bases, and 20 bases lay in between. This CDR3 has 16 residues. The CDR3 region is CSVEETGGGSRNGYTF. Written as DNA, the CDR3 is TGCAGCGTTGAAGAAACGGGGGGCGGTAGTAGAAATGGCTACACCTTC.

The chain carries TRBV7-9 and TRBJ1-5; D possibly corresponds to TRBD1 (6 bases). Germline V CDR1 and CDR2: SEHNR, FQNEAQ (reference sequence). V was shortened by 5 bases and J by 7 bases, with 9 bases between the two germline ends. This CDR3 has 12 amino acids. The CDR3 spells CASSQDRQPQHF. DNA for the CDR3: TGTGCCAGCAGCCAAGACAGGCAGCCCCAGCATTTT.

This chain links TRBV5-1 with TRBJ2-3; TRBD2 matches at 14 bases. V was clipped by 4 bases and J by 4 bases; unmatched bases: 5. Germline CDR1 and CDR2: SGHRS and YFSETQ. CDR3 length equals 16 residues. In nucleotides, the CDR3 is TGCGCCAGCAGCCCCGGGACTAGCGGGAGTTCAGATACGCAGTATTTT. It encodes CASSPGTSGSSDTQYF.

V gene TRBV4-1 combines with J gene TRBJ1-5, with D possibly being TRBD1 (5 bases). The CDR3 has 15 amino acids. Germline-derived CDR1 and CDR2 are MGHRA and YSYEKL. V was pared by 0 bases and J by 6 bases, with 12 bases between. The CDR3 sequence is CASSQEVGVAQPQHF. CDR3 bases: TGCGCCAGCAGCCAAGAAGTAGGGGTGGCTCAGCCCCAGCATTTT.

In this sample, this clone turned up once. This sequence joins TRBV25-1 and TRBJ2-1; 7 nucleotides match TRBD2. The V segment lost 5 bases and the J segment 8 bases; nucleotides outside the gene matches: 9. The CDR3 extends over 14 amino acids. Germline values: CDR1 MGHDK, CDR2 SYGVNS. The DNA of the CDR3 is TGTGCCAGCAGTAATACCGGGACTAAAGATGAGCAGTTCTTC. Translating gives CASSNTGTKDEQFF.

The chain combines TRBV5-1 with TRBJ2-1; 10 bases map to TRBD2. This CDR3 comprises 15 residues. Germline loops: CDR1 SGHRS, CDR2 YFSETQ. The junction had 5 bases not matched to a gene; V was cut back by 0 bases and J by 8 bases. CDR3 sequence reads: CASSLGASGSDEQFF. For the CDR3, the DNA is TGCGCCAGCAGCTTGGGGGCTAGCGGGAGTGATGAGCAGTTCTTC. The entire variable domain, with the rest obtained from reference TRBV5-1 and TRBJ2-1, is as follows: KAGVTQTPRYLIKTRGQQVTLSCSPISGHRSVSWYQQTPGQGLQFLFEYFSETQRNKGNFPGRFSGRQFSNSRSEMNVSTLELGDSALYLCASSLGASGSDEQFFGPGTRLTVL.

The rearrangement joins TRBV5-1 to TRBJ1-1; no firm D call. Between the trimmed V and J ends, which lost 4 bases and 5 bases, there was a span of 18 bases. Germline-derived CDR1 and CDR2 are SGHRS and YFSETQ. The CDR3 spans 15 residues. CDR3 nucleotides: TGCGCCAGCAGCCCGGACGGGAACTGGTATACTGAAGCTTTCTTT. This codes for CASSPDGNWYTEAFF.

The rearrangement links TRBV6-5 to TRBJ2-1, with TRBD2 matching 10 bases. This CDR3 has 13 amino acids. Trimming took 10 bases from V and 7 from J; bases not matched to a gene: 7. The germline CDR1 and CDR2 sequences are MNHEY and SVGAGI. CDR3 sequence reads: CATLAGVVNEQFF. CDR3 coding DNA: TGTGCCACCCTAGCGGGAGTTGTAAATGAGCAGTTCTTC.

The chain has TRBV11-2 and TRBJ2-2; D call uncertain. Trimming took off 5 bases at V and 0 bases at J, with 13 bases between the two ends. CDR1 SGHAT and CDR2 FQNNGV come from the germline V gene. The CDR3 sequence is 16 residues long. CDR3 coding DNA: TGTGCCAGCAGCCCCCCGGGTTTTTCGAACACCGGGGAGCTGTTTTTT. Translated: CASSPPGFSNTGELFF.

The chain combines TRBV10-1 with TRBJ1-1, with 8 positions matching TRBD1. After removal of 5 bases from V and 1 base from J, the junction contained 3 bases not matched to a gene. The CDR3 spans 14 residues. CDR1 WNHNN and CDR2 SYGVQD come from the germline V gene (reference sequence). The CDR3 DNA follows: TGCGCCAGCAGTACCGGGACAGGGAACACTGAAGCTTTCTTT. It encodes CASSTGTGNTEAFF.

This clone was observed once. The genes are TRBV9 and TRBJ1-2; D gene uncertain. Germline-derived CDR1 and CDR2 are SGDLS and YYNGEE. The V end was cut by 4 bases, the J end by 2 bases, with 12 bases between. The CDR3 contains 14 residues. This CDR3 is CASSFKAENYGYTF. In DNA form, the CDR3 reads TGTGCCAGCAGCTTCAAAGCGGAAAACTATGGCTACACCTTC.

The chain employs TRBV5-1 and TRBJ2-7, with 11 positions matching TRBD1. The CDR3 length is 14 residues. Germline CDR1 SGHRS, CDR2 YFSETQ. V shed 0 bases, J shed 6 bases, and the junction held 2 bases outside the gene matches. Here the CDR3 reads CASSLGTGGLEQYF. CDR3 sequence (DNA): TGCGCCAGCAGCTTGGGGACAGGGGGCCTCGAGCAGTACTTC.

The chain employs TRBV6-5 and TRBJ2-6; TRBD2 might be the D (5 bases). Germline V gene data show CDR1 as MNHEY and CDR2 as SVGAGI. The CDR3 contains 14 residues. V dropped 6 bases and J dropped 0 bases, with 6 bases sitting between them. CDR3 sequence: CASRRGSGANVLTF. CDR3 coding DNA: TGTGCCAGCAGACGGGGCTCTGGGGCCAACGTCCTGACTTTC.

As concerns this clone: Other DNA sequences within the sample encode an identical CDR3. The CDR3 here is CASSLTSGGYEQYF. The CDR3 region has the DNA TGTGCCAGCAGTTTAACCTCAGGGGGGTACGAGCAGTACTTC. The chain links TRBV27 to TRBJ2-7, with D perhaps matching TRBD1 (7 bases). The germline gives CDR1 MNHEY, CDR2 SMNVEV (reference sequence). This CDR3 is built from 14 residues. V was clipped by 2 bases and J by 4 bases, with 12 bases between them.

This clone appeared a single time. J is TRBJ2-3 and V is TRBV24-1, with 7 nucleotides matching TRBD2. Per germline, CDR1 KGHDR and CDR2 SFDVKD. The CDR3 length is 17 residues. J gave up 1 base and V 0 bases, and 6 bases lay outside the gene matches. CDR3 nucleotides: TGTGCCACCAGTGATTTGCACGGCGGGAGACGCACAGATACGCAGTATTTT. Translating gives CATSDLHGGRRTDTQYF.

This clone was seen only a few times. The chain uses TRBV6-1 and TRBJ1-2; D is possibly TRBD1 (5 bases). The CDR3 is 14 residues long. The germline gives CDR1 MNHNS, CDR2 SASEGT. Trimming cost V 3 bases and J 4 bases, with 12 bases left between them. CDR3 sequence: CASSEVGAVYGYTF. CDR3 in DNA: TGTGCCAGCAGTGAGGTAGGGGCAGTCTATGGCTACACCTTC.

The genes are TRBV10-2 and TRBJ2-5, with D tentatively TRBD1 (6 bases). V gave up 2 bases and J gave up 5 bases, with 15 bases separating them. The CDR3 length is 15 residues. The germline gives CDR1 WSHSY, CDR2 SAAADI. CDR3 bases: TGCGCCAGCAGTGAGCCCGGGACACCTCACGAGACCCAGTACTTC. This encodes CASSEPGTPHETQYF.

The J gene is TRBJ1-5, the V gene TRBV15, with D perhaps TRBD1 (5 bases). The germline gives CDR1 LNHNV, CDR2 YYDKDF (reference sequence). Trimming removed 0 bases from V and 3 bases from J, with 12 bases in between. The CDR3 is 16 residues long. The chain's CDR3 is CATSRDQSGNNQPQHF. The CDR3, as DNA: TGTGCCACCAGCAGAGACCAATCAGGGAACAATCAGCCCCAGCATTTT.

The V call is TRBV10-3, the J call TRBJ2-1; D possibly corresponds to TRBD1 (6 bases). From germline, CDR1 is ENHRY and CDR2 SYGVKD. V lost 1 base and J 4 bases, leaving 14 bases between the germline ends. The CDR3 has 16 residues. The chain's CDR3 is CAISEWGHSDYNEQFF. CDR3 coding DNA: TGTGCCATCAGTGAGTGGGGGCATTCCGATTACAATGAGCAGTTCTTC.

The V and J genes are TRBV5-6 and TRBJ1-2; D is unresolved. This CDR3 is 10 amino acids long. V was trimmed by 7 bases and J by 4 bases, leaving 5 bases between them. Germline V gene data show CDR1 as SGHDT and CDR2 as YYEEEE. CDR3 in amino acids: CASAAYGYTF. CDR3 nucleotide sequence: TGTGCCAGCGCGGCCTATGGCTACACCTTC.

The CDR3 sequence: CATSLTGGAHEQYF. The CDR3 DNA reads TGTGCCACCAGTCTAACAGGGGGCGCCCACGAGCAGTACTTC. V usage is TRBV24-1 and J usage is TRBJ2-7; 9 nucleotides match TRBD1. With V trimmed by 6 bases and J by 5 bases, 7 bases remained unmatched. This CDR3 is built from 14 residues. Germline values: CDR1 KGHDR, CDR2 SFDVKD.

The chain joins TRBV29-1 to TRBJ1-3; D remains unclear. Germline V gene sequence: CDR1 SQVTM, CDR2 ANQGSEA. V was clipped by 7 bases and J by 2 bases, with 12 bases between them. The CDR3 covers 13 residues. CDR3 protein: CSAQRAAGNTIYF. The CDR3 DNA is TGCAGCGCCCAGAGGGCAGCTGGAAACACCATATATTTT.